The following is a T cell receptor beta chain sequence with its context. At one end, the junction sequence differs from germline, possibly due to a read error. This specimen belongs to a study of blood T cells in healthy people across ages. CDR3 size: 16 residues. From germline, CDR1 is LGHNA and CDR2 YNFKEQ. The sample, about 9.2 milliliters of peripheral blood, was drawn from each donor. PCR was performed a second time for roughly 7 to 12 cycles using a sample-barcoded 5' primer and a J-beta primer mix. TCRdb analysed the 5' RACE reads with MiXCR anew, one entry per CDR3 protein. The sample carries 700,000 to 900,000 distinct CDR3 sequences, about 53% recorded once.

This TCR was recovered from a man of 80 years or more in good health. The V and J genes are TRBV4-2 and TRBJ2-7; 7 nucleotides agree with TRBD2. Material for sequencing was blood. CDR3 sequence reads: CASNQTGLPSSYEQYF. The CDR3 bases are TGTGCCAGCAACCAAACGGGACTACCTAGCTCCTACGAGCAGTACTTC.